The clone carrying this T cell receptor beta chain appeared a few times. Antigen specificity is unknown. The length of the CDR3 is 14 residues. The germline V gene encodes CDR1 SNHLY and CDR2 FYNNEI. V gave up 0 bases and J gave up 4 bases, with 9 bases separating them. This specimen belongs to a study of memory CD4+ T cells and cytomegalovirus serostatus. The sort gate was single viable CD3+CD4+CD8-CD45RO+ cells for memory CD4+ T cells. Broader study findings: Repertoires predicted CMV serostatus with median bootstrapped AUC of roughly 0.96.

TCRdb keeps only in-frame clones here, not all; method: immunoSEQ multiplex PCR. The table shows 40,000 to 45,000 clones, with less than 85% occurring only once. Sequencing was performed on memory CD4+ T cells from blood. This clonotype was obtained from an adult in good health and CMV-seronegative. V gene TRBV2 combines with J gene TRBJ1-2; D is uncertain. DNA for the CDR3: TGTGCCAGCAGTGAAGCGCTTGGCAGCTATGGCTACACCTTC. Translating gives CASSEALGSYGYTF.